This TCR delta chain was identified during a study of gamma-delta T cells after stem cell transplantation. This CDR3 has 19 amino acids. From germline, CDR1 is TSWWSYY and CDR2 QGS. V was clipped by 8 bases and J by 0 bases, with 28 bases between them. TCRdb reprocessed the RT-PCR reads through CATT. The data hold about 11,000 delta-chain clones, with under 45% observed a single time. This clone was observed a few times. This clonotype originated in a human donor. It is not recorded whose cells these are; they may come from a transplant donor. Material: gamma-delta T cells. This chain links TRDV1 with TRDJ1, with D perhaps assigned TRDD2 or TRDD3 (6 bases each). The CDR3 DNA sequence: TGTGCTCTTTATCCTACGTCCTGGGGATTATGCGACTACACCGATAAACTCATCTTT. Protein sequence: CALYPTSWGLCDYTDKLIF.